The 32 T cell receptor beta chains in this list originate from one sample, sequenced in a study of cytomegalovirus exposure and HLA in healthy donors. The method was immunoSEQ multiplex PCR; TCRdb's version includes in-frame clones alone and lacks a portion of them. The profile shows around 190,000 clones, roughly 85% of them singletons. Sequencing used PBMCs. These TCRs come from a man younger than 35 in good health and CMV-seropositive.

This clone was recorded once. The CDR3 here is CASSLGRDLYEQYF. The CDR3, as DNA: TGTGCCAGCAGCTTAGGGAGAGACCTCTACGAGCAGTACTTC. The chain couples TRBV11-2 to TRBJ2-7; D remains ambiguous. The CDR3 length is 14 residues. Germline V gene lookup returns CDR1 SGHAT and CDR2 FQNNGV. Between the trimmed V and J ends, which lost 1 base and 3 bases, there was a span of 10 bases.

The chain is built from TRBV29-1 and TRBJ2-5; weak D call: TRBD1 (5 bases). This CDR3 has 13 residues. V was cut by 5 bases and J by 1 base, with 11 bases left in between. CDR1 and CDR2 (germline): SQVTM, ANQGSEA. The CDR3 reads CSVWGRPQETQYF. DNA for the CDR3: TGCAGCGTTTGGGGCAGGCCCCAAGAGACCCAGTACTTC. The variable domain in full, completed from reference TRBV29-1 and TRBJ2-5, reads SAVISQKPSRDICQRGTSLTIQCQVDSQVTMMFWYRQQPGQSLTLIATANQGSEATYESGFVIDKFPISRPNLTFSTLTVSNMSPEDSSIYLCSVWGRPQETQYFGPGTRLLVL.

V usage is TRBV5-6 and J usage is TRBJ2-2; TRBD1 agrees at 9 bases. V shed 2 bases and J 6 bases; nucleotides not matched to a gene: 8. Germline loops: CDR1 SGHDT, CDR2 YYEEEE. The CDR3 consists of 16 residues. The CDR3 region has the DNA TGTGCCAGCAGCTTTACACAGGGGGCTTTTTCCGGGGAGCTGTTTTTT. Translation: CASSFTQGAFSGELFF.

V is TRBV5-1 and J is TRBJ2-3, with 8 positions matching TRBD1. CDR3 length equals 14 residues. Germline CDR1 reads SGHRS; CDR2 reads YFSETQ. J was trimmed by 5 bases and V by 4 bases; bases with no gene match: 6. CDR3 residues: CASSQGQGQDTQYF. Written as DNA, the CDR3 is TGCGCCAGCAGCCAAGGACAGGGTCAAGATACGCAGTATTTT.

This chain's CDR3 is CASSPRTTRSGNTIYF. CDR3 nucleotide sequence: TGTGCCAGCAGTCCCCGGACAACCCGCTCTGGAAACACCATATATTTT. V gene TRBV27 combines with J gene TRBJ1-3; possibly TRBD1 for D (5 bases). Trimming shortened V by 5 bases and J by 0 bases, and 14 bases separated the two germline ends. The CDR3 totals 16 residues. The germline V gene encodes CDR1 MNHEY and CDR2 SMNVEV (reference sequence).

This rearrangement joins TRBV28 to TRBJ2-5, with D perhaps TRBD1 (6 bases). This CDR3 has 14 amino acids. Germline V lookup: CDR1 MDHEN, CDR2 SYDVKM. The V end was cut by 7 bases, the J end by 2 bases, with 14 bases between. CDR3 in amino acids: CASTLTGTQETQYF. CDR3 in DNA: TGTGCCAGCACCTTGACAGGAACACAAGAGACCCAGTACTTC.

The chain carries TRBV6-1 and TRBJ2-1; 7 positions agree with TRBD2. The CDR3 runs to 15 residues. The V segment lost 6 bases and the J segment 2 bases; nucleotides outside the gene matches: 7. Germline CDR1 reads MNHNS; CDR2 reads SASEGT. CDR3 protein: CASSPGGLPYNEQFF. The CDR3 DNA reads TGTGCCAGCAGCCCCGGGGGACTACCCTACAATGAGCAGTTCTTC.

The J gene is TRBJ2-2, the V gene TRBV19, with D perhaps matching TRBD2 (5 bases). Trimming stripped 10 bases from V and 4 bases from J, with 19 bases between. Germline CDR1 is LNHDA and CDR2 is SQIVND (reference sequence). This CDR3 comprises 15 residues. The CDR3 loop is CATRSGGASTGELFF. Here the CDR3 DNA reads TGTGCCACCCGGAGTGGAGGCGCGAGCACCGGGGAGCTGTTTTTT.

This chain uses TRBV6-1 with TRBJ1-2; no definite D call. This CDR3 is built from 13 residues. Germline V gives CDR1 MNHNS, CDR2 SASEGT. V lost 2 bases, J lost 4 bases, and 8 bases lay in between. The CDR3 reads CASSESFGYGYTF. CDR3 in DNA: TGTGCCAGCAGTGAATCGTTCGGCTATGGCTACACCTTC.

The chain joins TRBV7-9 to TRBJ2-1; D is undetermined. CDR3 length equals 13 residues. The germline V gene encodes CDR1 SEHNR and CDR2 FQNEAQ (reference sequence). Trimming cost V 11 bases and J 2 bases, with 13 bases left between them. The CDR3 sequence: CAGSSRTYNEQFF. As DNA, the CDR3 is TGTGCCGGAAGCTCTAGAACCTACAATGAGCAGTTCTTC.

This chain connects TRBV7-3 to TRBJ2-2, with D possibly TRBD2 on 7 matching bases. Germline-derived CDR1 and CDR2 are SGHTA and FQGTGA. Deletions cut 5 bases from V and 2 bases from J, with 12 bases between. This CDR3 is 15 amino acids long. CDR3 in DNA: TGTGCCAGCAGCGGGGGAGGGGGAAACACCGGGGAGCTGTTTTTT. Protein: CASSGGGGNTGELFF.

This clone was seen just once. The chain is built from TRBV7-9 and TRBJ2-7; the match to TRBD1 covers 8 bases. Germline CDR1 reads SEHNR; CDR2 reads FQNEAQ (reference sequence). The V and J ends lost 5 bases and 3 bases, in that order; junction bases with no gene match: 6. This CDR3 has 14 amino acids. The CDR3 nucleotides are TGTGCCAGCAGCACTACAGGGGGGATCTACGAGCAGTACTTC. This sequence encodes CASSTTGGIYEQYF. Full variable domain (outside the CDR3, taken from reference TRBV7-9 and TRBJ2-7): DTGVSQNPRHKITKRGQNVTFRCDPISEHNRLYWYRQTLGQGPEFLTYFQNEAQLEKSRLLSDRFSAERPKGSFSTLEIQRTEQGDSAMYLCASSTTGGIYEQYFGPGTRLTVT.

The chain carries TRBV28 and TRBJ2-1; possibly TRBD2 for D (6 bases). V was pared by 3 bases and J by 10 bases, with 10 bases between. Germline CDR1 MDHEN, CDR2 SYDVKM. CDR3 length equals 12 residues. CDR3 amino acids: CASSLQRGEQFF. CDR3 DNA: TGTGCCAGCAGTTTGCAACGGGGGGAGCAGTTCTTC. Together with reference TRBV28 and TRBJ2-1, the CDR3 gives the full variable domain: DVKVTQSSRYLVKRTGEKVFLECVQDMDHENMFWYRQDPGLGLRLIYFSYDVKMKEKGDIPEGYSVSREKKERFSLILESASTNQTSMYLCASSLQRGEQFFGPGTRLTVL.

The rearrangement uses TRBV27 and TRBJ2-5; D ambiguous. CDR3 length: 13 amino acids. Germline loops: CDR1 MNHEY, CDR2 SMNVEV (reference sequence). V lost 8 bases and J lost 5, with 15 bases in between. The CDR3 loop reads CASGVRFRETQYF. The CDR3 nucleotides are TGTGCCAGCGGCGTAAGGTTCAGGGAGACCCAGTACTTC.

This clone was seen a single time. The chain joins TRBV28 to TRBJ2-2; 7 nucleotides line up with TRBD2. This CDR3 is 17 amino acids long. V gave up 3 bases and J gave up 0 bases; unmatched junction bases: 7. Germline V gives CDR1 MDHEN, CDR2 SYDVKM. The CDR3 sequence is CASSFDPAGTNTGELFF. The CDR3 nucleotides read TGTGCCAGCAGTTTCGACCCAGCGGGGACGAACACCGGGGAGCTGTTTTTT.

The chain is built from TRBV2 and TRBJ2-7; 10 nucleotides align to TRBD1. Trimming took 6 bases from V and 6 from J; bases not matched to a gene: 8. The germline CDR1 and CDR2 sequences are SNHLY and FYNNEI. This CDR3 is built from 14 residues. The CDR3 nucleotides read TGTGCCAGCAGGCCGGGACAGGGGCATATCGAGCAGTACTTC. Translation: CASRPGQGHIEQYF. Supplemented by reference TRBV2 and TRBJ2-7, the full variable domain reads EPEVTQTPSHQVTQMGQEVILRCVPISNHLYFYWYRQILGQKVEFLVSFYNNEISEKSEIFDDQFSVERPDGSNFTLKIRSTKLEDSAMYFCASRPGQGHIEQYFGPGTRLTVT.

This chain joins TRBV5-1 and TRBJ1-1, with D maybe TRBD1 (5 bases). V was shortened by 1 base and J by 0 bases, with 13 bases between the two germline ends. This CDR3 spans 16 amino acids. Per germline, CDR1 SGHRS and CDR2 YFSETQ. The CDR3 sequence: CASSLSGREVNTEAFF. The CDR3 DNA reads TGCGCCAGCAGCTTGAGTGGCAGGGAGGTGAACACTGAAGCTTTCTTT.

The rearrangement links TRBV28 to TRBJ2-2, with D possibly TRBD2 on 5 matching bases. The ends were cut back, 5 bases at V and 6 bases at J, with 10 bases in the middle. The CDR3 length is 13 residues. Germline V CDR1 and CDR2: MDHEN, SYDVKM. CDR3 coding DNA: TGTGCCAGCAGTCCAGCGGTGTCCGGGGAGCTGTTTTTT. Amino acids: CASSPAVSGELFF.

The gene calls are TRBV2 and TRBJ1-3; no definite D call. Germline V gives CDR1 SNHLY, CDR2 FYNNEI. The V gene lost 0 bases and the J gene lost 6 bases, with 6 bases spanning the gap. The CDR3 spans 13 residues. In nucleotides, the CDR3 is TGTGCCAGCAGTGAAGCGCTAGAAAACACCATATATTTT. Its protein is CASSEALENTIYF.

Here the CDR3 DNA reads TGCGCCAGCAGCTTGGCAGGGGGCCACAATGAGCAGTTCTTC. This gives the protein CASSLAGGHNEQFF. The J gene is TRBJ2-1, the V gene TRBV5-1; TRBD1 agrees at 8 bases. V lost 0 bases and J lost 5; bases outside the gene matches: 1. This CDR3 is built from 14 residues. Per germline, CDR1 SGHRS and CDR2 YFSETQ.

The V gene is TRBV28, the J gene TRBJ1-1, with unresolved D. Trimming pared 5 bases from V and 10 bases from J, leaving 20 bases between. Germline values: CDR1 MDHEN, CDR2 SYDVKM. The CDR3 sequence is 14 residues long. The CDR3 region is CASSPRTAPARAFF. The CDR3 DNA reads as TGTGCCAGCAGTCCTCGGACTGCCCCGGCGAGAGCTTTCTTT.

This clone was found once. V gene TRBV30 combines with J gene TRBJ2-5; possible D gene TRBD1, 6 bases. The CDR3 has 15 residues. V lost 0 bases, J lost 4 bases, and 15 bases lay in between. Germline CDR1 GTSNPN, CDR2 SVGIG (reference sequence). CDR3 in DNA: TGTGCCTGGAGTGTAGGGCAGGGGAGCGGAGAGACCCAGTACTTC. It is translated as CAWSVGQGSGETQYF.

The gene calls are TRBV18 and TRBJ2-1, with a possible D match to TRBD2 (6 bases). With 3 bases removed from V and 3 bases from J, the gap between germline ends came to 12 bases. Germline V CDR1 and CDR2: KGHSH, LQKENI. The CDR3 is 15 amino acids. The CDR3 reads CASSPGQGGYNEQFF. The DNA of the CDR3 is TGTGCCAGCTCACCGGGGCAGGGAGGCTACAATGAGCAGTTCTTC.

The J gene is TRBJ2-5, the V gene TRBV5-1; TRBD1 agrees at 8 bases. The CDR3 is made up of 15 amino acids. Trimming at V came to 4 bases and at J to 2 bases, leaving 7 bases not matched to a gene. Germline V gives CDR1 SGHRS, CDR2 YFSETQ. The CDR3 sequence is CASSNQGADQETQYF. CDR3 sequence (DNA): TGCGCCAGCAGCAATCAGGGGGCTGATCAAGAGACCCAGTACTTC.

This chain uses TRBV11-3 with TRBJ2-7, with 8 bases matching TRBD1. J lost 0 bases, V lost 1 base, and 2 bases had no gene match. The CDR3 totals 15 residues. CDR1 SGHNT and CDR2 YENEEA come from the germline V gene. This chain's CDR3 is CASSLVQGGSYEQYF. DNA for the CDR3: TGTGCCAGCAGCTTAGTACAGGGGGGCTCCTACGAGCAGTACTTC.

The J gene is TRBJ1-4, the V gene TRBV6-1; D is undetermined. This CDR3 contains 13 residues. Germline V CDR1 and CDR2: MNHNS, SASEGT. Trimming removed 6 bases from V and 8 bases from J, with 13 bases in between. The CDR3 coding sequence is TGTGCCAGCAGGGGCAGCTCCCGAGAAAAACTGTTTTTT. Its translation is CASRGSSREKLFF.

V usage is TRBV5-6 and J usage is TRBJ2-1; 7 bases are a match to TRBD2. V shed 1 base and J 0 bases; nucleotides not matched to a gene: 4. The CDR3 extends over 16 amino acids. Germline-derived CDR1 and CDR2 are SGHDT and YYEEEE. CDR3 protein: CASSLIGGSSYNEQFF. Here the CDR3 DNA reads TGTGCCAGCAGCTTGATCGGGGGGAGCTCCTACAATGAGCAGTTCTTC.

The gene calls are TRBV5-4 and TRBJ2-7; D is perhaps TRBD2 (5 bases). Trimming cost V 2 bases and J 6 bases, with 15 bases left between them. Germline V gives CDR1 SGHNT, CDR2 YYREEE (reference sequence). The CDR3 sequence is 14 residues long. The CDR3 sequence is CASSFDYITGEQYF. The CDR3 DNA is TGTGCCAGCAGCTTCGACTACATAACGGGCGAGCAGTACTTC.

This rearrangement joins TRBV12-5 to TRBJ1-1; D unclear. The CDR3 contains 11 residues. V lost 2 bases to trimming and J lost 7 bases, with 5 bases between them. CDR1 and CDR2 (germline): LGHNT, FRNRAP. The DNA of the CDR3 is TGTGCTAGTGGTTTGACAGTTGAAGCTTTCTTT. Protein: CASGLTVEAFF.

DNA of the CDR3: TGTGCCAGCAGCGTAGAGGGGGACTCCTACGAGCAGTACTTC. As protein: CASSVEGDSYEQYF. V usage is TRBV9 and J usage is TRBJ2-7; possible D gene TRBD1, 6 bases. From germline, CDR1 is SGDLS and CDR2 YYNGEE. V lost 0 bases and J lost 0, with 7 bases in between. There are 14 residues in the CDR3.

This chain's CDR3 is CASRLQGTGYVGSPLHF. The CDR3 nucleotides are TGTGCCAGCAGATTACAGGGTACCGGATATGTCGGTTCACCCCTCCACTTT. This chain uses TRBV27 with TRBJ1-6; tentatively, D is TRBD1 (6 bases). Germline CDR1 MNHEY, CDR2 SMNVEV (reference sequence). There are 17 residues in the CDR3. Deletions cut 6 bases from V and 9 bases from J, with 24 bases between.

The CDR3 protein is CASSLGKDGSRNTDTQYF. DNA of the CDR3: TGCGCCAGCAGCTTAGGGAAGGACGGGAGCCGCAACACAGATACGCAGTATTTT. V is TRBV5-1 and J is TRBJ2-3; D is possibly TRBD2 (6 bases). V shed 2 bases and J shed 2 bases, with 21 bases lying between them. Germline V gene data show CDR1 as SGHRS and CDR2 as YFSETQ. The CDR3 consists of 18 residues.